This TCR beta chain was retrieved from a study of blood T cell repertoires in COVID-19. About the study: Some COVID-19 samples were acute and others convalescent; all came from the United States, Italy and Spain.

The junction had 14 bases not matched to a gene; V was cut back by 4 bases and J by 2 bases. The CDR3 totals 18 residues. CDR1 SNHLY and CDR2 FYNNEI come from the germline V gene. As processed by the authors: Reference gene primer amplification in the assay estimated nucleated cell counts. Profiled with immunoSEQ multiplex PCR; TCRdb holds only in-frame clones, not every one. That table gives V, J and clone size, and the DNA gave D and trimming. The sample shows 120,000 to 150,000 clones, about nine tenths of them seen only once. The sequence came from a human donor in a cohort sampled during active COVID-19. The sequencing sample was made of peripheral blood. This chain joins TRBV2 and TRBJ2-7, with 10 bases that match TRBD1. The CDR3 loop reads CASSVTSPGTGVAYEQYF. In DNA form, the CDR3 reads TGTGCCAGCAGTGTAACCTCCCCCGGGACAGGGGTTGCCTACGAGCAGTACTTC.